The clone carrying this T cell receptor beta chain was recorded many times. The CDR3 is made up of 15 amino acids. Germline assignment: CDR1 PRHDT and CDR2 FYEKMQ (reference sequence). V lost 6 bases to trimming and J lost 3 bases; unmatched junction nucleotides: 3. This sample is part of a study of technical replicates of blood from several donors. TCRdb's copy holds only in-frame clones and misses some; the assay was immunoSEQ multiplex PCR. The table shows some 60,000 clones, with roughly 91% occurring only once. V and J are TRBV13 and TRBJ2-7, with TRBD2 identical over 15 bases. The sequenced sample was PBMCs. The receptor was isolated from a human donor in good health. Some clones in this sample may be carry-over from other donors' samples. CDR3 protein: CASRPGLAGGYEQYF. The DNA of the CDR3 is TGTGCCAGCAGACCGGGACTAGCGGGGGGCTACGAGCAGTACTTC.